The 15 T cell receptor beta chains listed next were all sequenced from one sample in a study of control samples from healthy donors and cancer patients. Data came from immunoSEQ multiplex PCR; TCRdb stores just in-frame clones and leaves some out. The table includes around 230,000 clones, just under 95% detected once. The specimen sequenced was blood. These receptors originate from a man aged 45-60 years in good health.

Note on this clone: In the same sample, other DNA sequences code for this CDR3. The gene calls are TRBV5-1 and TRBJ2-1; D may be TRBD2 (6 bases). This CDR3 is built from 15 residues. Trimming pared 0 bases from V and 1 base from J, leaving 8 bases between. The germline V gene has CDR1 SGHRS and CDR2 YFSETQ. CDR3 coding DNA: TGCGCCAGCAGCTTGGTTGGAGGGTCCTACAATGAGCAGTTCTTC. Protein product: CASSLVGGSYNEQFF.

Here the CDR3 DNA reads TGTGCCAGCACCTTAAAAGGGGCGAACACCGGGGAGCTGTTTTTT. It codes for CASTLKGANTGELFF. The gene calls are TRBV9 and TRBJ2-2, with D perhaps matching TRBD1 (5 bases). Germline V gives CDR1 SGDLS, CDR2 YYNGEE. This CDR3 region has 15 residues. V dropped 6 bases and J dropped 0 bases, with 12 bases sitting between them.

This chain joins TRBV3-1 (or the pseudogene TRBV3-2) and TRBJ2-3; no clear D gene. The germline V gene has CDR1 LGHDT and CDR2 YNNKEL (reference sequence). This CDR3 spans 13 amino acids. The V gene lost 4 bases and the J gene lost 8 bases, with 13 bases spanning the gap. The CDR3 sequence: CASSPSSSGTQYF. The CDR3 DNA is TGTGCCAGCAGCCCATCTAGTTCCGGTACGCAGTATTTT.

V gene TRBV11-3 combines with J gene TRBJ2-1; the match to TRBD1 covers 10 bases. CDR1 and CDR2 (germline): SGHNT, YENEEA. The CDR3 is 15 residues long. Trimming cost V 5 bases and J 2 bases; bases outside gene matches: 3. Here the CDR3 DNA reads TGTGCCAGCAGCCTGGACAGGGGGACCTACAATGAGCAGTTCTTC. Translated: CASSLDRGTYNEQFF.

This sequence joins TRBV5-4 and TRBJ1-2; 7 nucleotides line up with TRBD1. Unmatched junction bases numbered 14, after V lost 2 bases and J lost 7 bases. This CDR3 region has 16 residues. Germline CDR1 SGHNT, CDR2 YYREEE (reference sequence). The CDR3 loop is CASSLPGTVLRVGYTF. The CDR3 DNA reads TGTGCCAGCAGCTTACCCGGGACAGTGCTTAGGGTTGGCTACACCTTC.

The V and J genes are TRBV7-3 and TRBJ1-1; D possibly corresponds to TRBD1 (6 bases). Germline-derived CDR1 and CDR2 are SGHTA and FQGTGA. Trimming took off 6 bases at V and 3 bases at J, with 14 bases between the two ends. This CDR3 is 14 amino acids long. CDR3 protein: CASSPGGLYTEAFF. In DNA form, the CDR3 reads TGTGCCAGCAGTCCCGGGGGGCTGTACACTGAAGCTTTCTTT.

The chain recombines TRBV18 with TRBJ2-2; perhaps TRBD1 as D (5 bases). Trimming took off 4 bases at V and 4 bases at J, with 10 bases between the two ends. This CDR3 has 14 residues. CDR1 and CDR2 (germline): KGHSH, LQKENI. The CDR3 sequence is CASSQGIVTGELFF. In DNA form, the CDR3 reads TGTGCCAGCTCACAGGGGATCGTCACCGGGGAGCTGTTTTTT.

This clone showed up just once. V usage is TRBV6-5 and J usage is TRBJ1-5; no definite D call. The CDR3 consists of 15 residues. The V gene lost 6 bases and the J gene lost 5 bases, with 17 bases spanning the gap. Germline lookup yields CDR1 MNHEY and CDR2 SVGAGI. CDR3 sequence (DNA): TGTGCCAGCAGGCCTAGCTTGAATAGACATCAGCCCCAGCATTTT. Translated: CASRPSLNRHQPQHF.

The CDR3 loop is CASSGTGTELYEQYV. The CDR3 nucleotides are TGTGCCAGCAGTGGGACCGGGACAGAACTCTACGAGCAGTACGTC. The chain links TRBV25-1 to TRBJ2-7; 7 bases agree with TRBD1. CDR3 length: 15 residues. Per the germline V gene, CDR1 is MGHDK and CDR2 is SYGVNS. Losses at the gene ends were 4 bases for V and 3 bases for J; bases not matched to a gene: 9.

V usage is TRBV7-2 and J usage is TRBJ1-4; a weak D match, TRBD1 (6 bases). The V end lost 4 bases, the J end lost 6 bases, and 15 bases lay between the germline ends. This CDR3 region has 15 residues. The germline gives CDR1 SGHTA, CDR2 FQGNSA. In nucleotides, the CDR3 is TGTGCCAGCAGCTCGTCAACAGGGTTTGATGAAAAACTGTTTTTT. This codes for CASSSSTGFDEKLFF.

This clone was recorded once. The chain has TRBV5-6 and TRBJ1-6, with D perhaps TRBD1 (6 bases). The length of the CDR3 is 16 residues. In germline, CDR1 is SGHDT, CDR2 YYEEEE. The germline V and J ends were trimmed by 5 bases and 0 bases, with 12 bases remaining between them. The CDR3 protein is CASRLQGSSYNSPLHF. CDR3 nucleotides: TGTGCCAGCAGGCTTCAGGGGAGCTCCTATAATTCACCCCTCCACTTT.

The V gene is TRBV6-4, the J gene TRBJ2-2; D gene ambiguous. The length of the CDR3 is 15 residues. The germline V gene encodes CDR1 MRHNA and CDR2 SNTAGT. V was clipped by 7 bases and J by 0 bases, with 12 bases between them. The CDR3 DNA follows: TGTGCCAGCACCTCGGACGGCACGAACACCGGGGAGCTGTTTTTT. The encoded protein is CASTSDGTNTGELFF.

The chain employs TRBV19 and TRBJ1-2; D remains ambiguous. V shed 5 bases and J shed 9 bases, with 16 bases lying between them. The CDR3 spans 13 residues. Germline CDR1 LNHDA, CDR2 SQIVND (reference sequence). The DNA for the CDR3 is TGTGCCAGTAGTTCCGCCCCGAAAGAGCGCTACACCTTC. Translating gives CASSSAPKERYTF.

For this clone: The sample holds other DNA sequences that translate to the same CDR3. The rearrangement links TRBV3-1 (or the pseudogene TRBV3-2) to TRBJ1-1; D is possibly TRBD1 (5 bases). The CDR3 contains 13 residues. V was trimmed by 2 bases and J by 5 bases, leaving 9 bases between them. Germline V lookup: CDR1 LGHDT, CDR2 YNNKEL (reference sequence). The CDR3 sequence: CASSQRWGTEAFF. The CDR3 nucleotides read TGTGCCAGCAGCCAAAGATGGGGGACTGAAGCTTTCTTT.

This chain links TRBV9 with TRBJ1-1, with unresolved D. CDR3 length: 14 residues. V was trimmed by 2 bases and J by 4 bases, leaving 12 bases between them. The germline V gene has CDR1 SGDLS and CDR2 YYNGEE. CDR3 protein: CASSVRVKGTEAFF. The CDR3 DNA reads as TGTGCCAGCAGCGTTAGGGTAAAGGGCACTGAAGCTTTCTTT.